This entry lists 9 T cell receptor beta chains sequenced from one sample in a study of T cell responses to AZD1222 COVID-19 vaccine. TCRdb's copy holds only in-frame clones and misses some; the assay was immunoSEQ multiplex PCR. The data contain fewer than 200,000 clones, 75% to 90% of them seen just once; the ten biggest clones take up 3.5% to 4.5%. The material sequenced was peripheral blood, taken 28 days after the second dose of the MenACWY control vaccine. The receptors come from an adult who received the MenACWY meningococcal vaccine as a control.

J is TRBJ1-4 and V is TRBV4-3; D remains ambiguous. V was cut by 3 bases and J by 0 bases, with 11 bases left in between. Germline CDR1 LGHNA, CDR2 YSLEER. CDR3 length equals 16 residues. The CDR3: CASSQAGSTTNEKLFF. The DNA of the CDR3 is TGCGCCAGCAGCCAGGCGGGGTCCACAACTAATGAAAAACTGTTTTTT.

The chain is built from TRBV19 and TRBJ2-6; possibly TRBD1 for D (5 bases). Trimming left V 3 bases short and J 0 bases short, with 18 bases between. The CDR3 is made up of 19 amino acids. Looked up from germline, CDR1 is LNHDA and CDR2 is SQIVND (reference sequence). CDR3 protein: CASSINRQGKSSGANVLTF. CDR3 nucleotides: TGTGCCAGTAGTATTAATCGGCAGGGAAAGAGCTCTGGGGCCAACGTCCTGACTTTC.

The gene calls are TRBV6-4 and TRBJ1-5; 8 bases agree with TRBD1. CDR1 and CDR2 (germline): MRHNA, SNTAGT. The CDR3 spans 15 residues. V dropped 5 bases and J dropped 0; count of bases not matched to a gene: 3. The CDR3 nucleotides read TGTGCCAGCAGTCCGGACAGGGATAGCAATCAGCCCCAGCATTTT. Its protein product is CASSPDRDSNQPQHF.

As regards this clone: Other nucleotide sequences from this sample produce the same CDR3. The chain uses TRBV9 and TRBJ1-1, with no clear D. The germline V gene has CDR1 SGDLS and CDR2 YYNGEE. Between the trimmed V and J ends, which lost 0 bases and 5 bases, there was a span of 8 bases. The CDR3 sequence is 13 residues long. CDR3 protein: CASSVGGRTEAFF. The CDR3, as DNA: TGTGCCAGCAGCGTAGGCGGGAGGACTGAAGCTTTCTTT.

The chain combines TRBV18 with TRBJ2-4; 7 bases map to TRBD1. Trimming removed 2 bases from V and 2 bases from J; junction bases left unmatched: 3. This CDR3 contains 15 residues. Germline assignment: CDR1 KGHSH and CDR2 LQKENI. The chain's CDR3 is CASSPEGATKNIQYF. The CDR3 region has the DNA TGTGCCAGCTCACCAGAGGGGGCGACCAAAAACATTCAGTACTTC.

The CDR3 DNA sequence: TGTGCCAGCAGCTTTCAGGGGGGGATAGAGACCCAGTACTTC. This translates into CASSFQGGIETQYF. V and J are TRBV7-2 and TRBJ2-5, with D tentatively TRBD1 or TRBD2 (7 bases each). There are 14 residues in the CDR3. The ends were cut back, 3 bases at V and 4 bases at J, with 12 bases in the middle. Germline CDR1 and CDR2: SGHTA and FQGNSA. Drawing the rest from reference TRBV7-2 and TRBJ2-5, the complete variable domain is GAGVSQSPSNKVTEKGKDVELRCDPISGHTALYWYRQSLGQGLEFLIYFQGNSAPDKSGLPSDRFSAERTGGSVSTLTIQRTQQEDSAVYLCASSFQGGIETQYFGPGTRLLVL.

The V call is TRBV19, the J call TRBJ2-1; D is perhaps TRBD1 or TRBD2 (5 bases each). Trimming shortened V by 5 bases and J by 0 bases, and 11 bases separated the two germline ends. The CDR3 contains 15 residues. Germline V gene sequence: CDR1 LNHDA, CDR2 SQIVND (reference sequence). The CDR3 here is CASSSGPSSYNEQFF. The CDR3 region has the DNA TGTGCCAGTAGTTCGGGACCAAGCTCCTACAATGAGCAGTTCTTC.

The V and J genes are TRBV7-9 and TRBJ2-7; the match to TRBD1 covers 10 bases. The CDR3 consists of 16 residues. CDR1 SEHNR and CDR2 FQNEAQ come from the germline V gene (reference sequence). J lost 6 bases, V lost 5 bases, and 13 bases had no gene match. The CDR3 DNA reads as TGTGCCAGCAGCCCCCGAAGACAGGGGGCGTCAGGCGAGCAGTACTTC. It yields the protein CASSPRRQGASGEQYF. The full variable domain, rest sourced from reference TRBV7-9 and TRBJ2-7, is DTGVSQNPRHKITKRGQNVTFRCDPISEHNRLYWYRQTLGQGPEFLTYFQNEAQLEKSRLLSDRFSAERPKGSFSTLEIQRTEQGDSAMYLCASSPRRQGASGEQYFGPGTRLTVT.

This rearrangement joins TRBV28 to TRBJ1-1; D not resolved. V was pared by 7 bases and J by 2 bases, with 17 bases between. The CDR3 length is 15 residues. The germline gives CDR1 MDHEN, CDR2 SYDVKM. The CDR3: CASTTILRGNTEAFF. The CDR3 DNA reads TGTGCCAGCACCACCATCCTACGGGGTAACACTGAAGCTTTCTTT.